The 6 T cell receptor beta chains presented below share a single source sample, sequenced in a study of T cell responses to AZD1222 COVID-19 vaccine. The table came from immunoSEQ multiplex PCR; TCRdb's copy has only in-frame clones and leaves some out. The profile shows about 150,000 clones, 90% of them singletons. The sequenced sample was peripheral blood, obtained on day 0 of AZD1222 vaccination. These receptor sequences come from an adult in good health.

The rearrangement joins TRBV6-5 to TRBJ1-6, with a possible D match to TRBD1 (5 bases). CDR1 is MNHEY, CDR2 SVGAGI, per germline. The CDR3 is 13 amino acids. Trimming took off 2 bases at V and 9 bases at J, with 8 bases between the two ends. The CDR3 DNA follows: TGTGCCAGCAGTTACACGACAGTTTCACCCCTCCACTTT. Translating gives CASSYTTVSPLHF.

V gene TRBV15 combines with J gene TRBJ1-4; no definite D call. Trimming took off 0 bases at V and 5 bases at J, with 19 bases between the two ends. Germline V gives CDR1 LNHNV, CDR2 YYDKDF (reference sequence). CDR3 length: 18 residues. In DNA, the CDR3 is TGTGCCACCAGCAGAGATCGGGGTATGGGCCGGATGAATGAAAAACTGTTTTTT. As protein: CATSRDRGMGRMNEKLFF.

V gene TRBV6-5 combines with J gene TRBJ1-3; no definite D call. V was cut by 9 bases and J by 2 bases, with 11 bases left in between. This CDR3 has 13 residues. Germline lookup yields CDR1 MNHEY and CDR2 SVGAGI. The CDR3 sequence: CASARAPGNTIYF. The CDR3 DNA is TGTGCCAGTGCCCGGGCTCCTGGAAACACCATATATTTT.

The chain carries TRBV29-1 and TRBJ1-1; D might be TRBD1 (5 bases). The germline gives CDR1 SQVTM, CDR2 ANQGSEA. CDR3 length equals 13 residues. V was trimmed by 4 bases and J by 2 bases, leaving 11 bases between them. The CDR3 bases are TGCAGCGTTGTTTGGGGACCAAACACTGAAGCTTTCTTT. The encoded protein is CSVVWGPNTEAFF.

The sample holds one count of this clone. The rearrangement uses TRBV10-3 and TRBJ1-5; tentative D call: TRBD1 (5 bases). CDR3 length equals 14 residues. Germline CDR1 ENHRY, CDR2 SYGVKD. The ends were cut back, 3 bases at V and 2 bases at J, with 8 bases in the middle. CDR3 sequence: CAISEAGGNQPQHF. DNA for the CDR3: TGTGCCATCAGTGAAGCGGGGGGCAATCAGCCCCAGCATTTT.

Here the CDR3 reads CASSGLGDSGNTIYF. The CDR3 nucleotides are TGTGCCAGCAGTGGGCTGGGGGACTCTGGAAACACCATATATTTT. This sequence joins TRBV2 and TRBJ1-3, with D tentatively TRBD1 (5 bases). There are 15 residues in the CDR3. Trimming shortened V by 4 bases and J by 0 bases, and 10 bases separated the two germline ends. Germline loops: CDR1 SNHLY, CDR2 FYNNEI.